This T cell receptor (beta chain) is drawn from a study of T cell repertoires in cytomegalovirus infection. Study summary: The authors used CMV epitopes that were HLA-C-restricted (recently identified) and HLA-B-restricted (well studied). Carrying CMV and the relevant HLA type showed in public TCR beta signatures. General study findings and limits: Dominating the ex vivo response were TCR beta clonotypes that were CMV-specific and HLA-C-restricted. People with CMV and the relevant HLA were identified by cumulative public TCR beta family frequency.

Via MiXCR, TCRdb re-called the reads, giving one row per CDR3 protein. The sample yields around 81,000 distinct CDR3 sequences, 35% to 50% seen once. Worth noting for this clonotype: Antigen specificity is unknown.

The material was CD8+ T cells from cultured PBMCs, obtained from culture after CMV antigen stimulation. The origin of this receptor is a human donor in good health (CMV status not recorded). Some clones in this sample may be carry-over from other donors' samples.

CDR3 in amino acids: CASSLDDNPTYNEQFF. Written as DNA, the CDR3 is TGTGCCAGCAGCTTAGACGACAATCCAACTTACAATGAGCAGTTCTTC. The V gene is TRBV7-3, the J gene TRBJ2-1, with D unclear. Germline loops: CDR1 SGHTA, CDR2 FQGTGA. V lost 2 bases, J lost 4 bases, and 15 bases lay in between. There are 16 residues in the CDR3.